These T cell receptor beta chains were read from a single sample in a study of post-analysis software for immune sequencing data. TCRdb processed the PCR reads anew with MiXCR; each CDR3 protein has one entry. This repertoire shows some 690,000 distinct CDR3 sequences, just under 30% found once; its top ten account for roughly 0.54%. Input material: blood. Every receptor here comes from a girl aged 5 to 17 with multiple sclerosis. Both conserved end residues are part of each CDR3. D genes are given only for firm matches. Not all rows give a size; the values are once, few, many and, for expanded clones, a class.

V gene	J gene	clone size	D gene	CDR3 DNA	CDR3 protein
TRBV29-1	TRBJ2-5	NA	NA	TGCAGCGGGGAGGTCCAAGAGACCCAGTACTTC	CSGEVQETQYF
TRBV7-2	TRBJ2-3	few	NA	TGTGCCAGCAGCGGGTTGGGCCCGCAGTATTTT	CASSGLGPQYF
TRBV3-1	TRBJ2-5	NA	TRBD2	TGTGCCAGCAGCCAAGATCTAGCGGGAGGGCCAGGGCAGTACTTC	CASSQDLAGGPGQYF
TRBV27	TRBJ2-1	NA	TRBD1	TGTGCCAGCTCCCAGACAGGGTTCGTGTACAATGAGCAGTTCTTC	CASSQTGFVYNEQFF
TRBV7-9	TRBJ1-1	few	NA	TGTGCCAGCAGCTTAGGGGGGACGAAAAGCGGGAACACTGAAGCTTTCTTT	CASSLGGTKSGNTEAFF
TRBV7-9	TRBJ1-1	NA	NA	TGTGCCAGCAGCCACGGGGGAAGGGGCACTGAAGCTTTCTTT	CASSHGGRGTEAFF
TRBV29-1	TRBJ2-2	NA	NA	TGCAGCGCCTTGGGGGGGCGGGGAACCGGGGAGCTGTTTTTT	CSALGGRGTGELFF
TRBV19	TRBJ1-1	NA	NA	TGTGCCAGTAGTATGCCTCGGGAAGCTTTCTTT	CASSMPREAFF
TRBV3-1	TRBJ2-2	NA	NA	TGTGCCAGCAGCGCCACGATGGGAGGGACAGAGCTGTTTTTT	CASSATMGGTELFF
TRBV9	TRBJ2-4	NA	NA	TGTGCCGGATGGACAGCCAAAAACATTCAGTACTTC	CAGWTAKNIQYF
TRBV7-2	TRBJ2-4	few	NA	TGTGCCAGCAGCTCCTCGGCTATTCAGTACTTC	CASSSSAIQYF
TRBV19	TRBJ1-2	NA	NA	TGTGCCAGCCACCCTCTCGGGCCTCGGGACGCCTACACCTTC	CASHPLGPRDAYTF
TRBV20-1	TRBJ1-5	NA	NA	TGCAGTGCCCACGCGGGTGTAAATCAGCCCCAGCATTTT	CSAHAGVNQPQHF
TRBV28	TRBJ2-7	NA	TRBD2	TGTGCCAGCAGTTTACGGCCTAGCGGGTTATACGAGCAGTACTTC	CASSLRPSGLYEQYF
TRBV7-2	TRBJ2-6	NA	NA	TGTGCCAGCAGCCTACAACCTGTTTCTGGGGCCAACGTCCTGACTTTC	CASSLQPVSGANVLTF
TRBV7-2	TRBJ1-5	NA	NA	TGTGCCAGCAGCTTAGAGGGTCAGCCCCAGCATTTT	CASSLEGQPQHF
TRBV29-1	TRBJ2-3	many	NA	TGCAGCGTTGAAGCGTGGGACGTAACAGATACGCAGTATTTT	CSVEAWDVTDTQYF
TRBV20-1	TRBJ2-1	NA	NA	TGCAGTGCTAGAGATCGTTTAAGCGGTGAGCAGTTCTTC	CSARDRLSGEQFF
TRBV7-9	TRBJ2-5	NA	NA	TGTGCCAGCAGCTCAGGGATCTGGAAAGAGACCCAGTACTTC	CASSSGIWKETQYF
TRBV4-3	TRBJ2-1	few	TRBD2	TGCGCCAGCAGCCAAGGGACATCTGATAGACTAGCGGGTTATGAGCAGTTCTTC	CASSQGTSDRLAGYEQFF
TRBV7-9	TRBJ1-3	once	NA	TGTGCCAGCAGCCCCCTCGGAGGAAACACCATATATTTT	CASSPLGGNTIYF
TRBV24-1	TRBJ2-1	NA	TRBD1	TGTGCCACCAGTGATCCGGGACAGGGGCCTGAGCAGTTCTTC	CATSDPGQGPEQFF
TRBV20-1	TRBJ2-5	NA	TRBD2	TGCAGTGCTAGAGATACCGGGAGGGCAGGGGAGACCCAGTACTTC	CSARDTGRAGETQYF
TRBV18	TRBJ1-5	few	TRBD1	TGTGCCAGCTCCCTCACAGGGGACGGCAATCAGCCCCAGCATTTT	CASSLTGDGNQPQHF
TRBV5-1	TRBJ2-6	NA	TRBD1	TGCGCCAGCAGCTTGGGGGGGACAGTGACCGCCAACGTCCTGACTTTC	CASSLGGTVTANVLTF
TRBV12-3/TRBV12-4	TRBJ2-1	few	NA	TGTGCCAGCAGCCCATACGTCAGTGAGCAGTTCTTC	CASSPYVSEQFF
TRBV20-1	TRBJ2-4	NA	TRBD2	TGCAGTGCTACCGTCGTAGCTAGCGGGAGGATATGGGAGCAGTACTTC	CSATVVASGRIWEQYF
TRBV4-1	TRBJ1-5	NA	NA	TGCGCCAGTAATTTTGTGTTGGCAGCCAATCAGCCCCAGCATTTT	CASNFVLAANQPQHF
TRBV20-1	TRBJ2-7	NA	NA	TGCAGTGCAGAGGCGGATGGTCAAGGTAGGGGCGAGCAGTACTTC	CSAEADGQGRGEQYF
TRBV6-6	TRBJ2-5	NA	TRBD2	TGTGCCAGCAGTTGCCTGGGACGAGCGGGGGAGGAAGAGACCCAGTACTTC	CASSCLGRAGEEETQYF
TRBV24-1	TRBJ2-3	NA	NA	TGTGCCACCAGTGATACCAGGATCACAGATACGCAGTATTTT	CATSDTRITDTQYF
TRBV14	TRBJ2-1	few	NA	TGTGCCAGCAGCCAAGATTGGAAAGGGGCTGAGCAGTTCTTC	CASSQDWKGAEQFF
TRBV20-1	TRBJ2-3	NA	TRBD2	TGCAGTGCTAGCCCAAGACTAGCGGGAGGGCCTCACACAGATACGCAGTATTTT	CSASPRLAGGPHTDTQYF
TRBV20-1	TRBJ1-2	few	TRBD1	TGCAGTGCTCGAGTGGGACAGGGGACCTATGGCTACACCTTC	CSARVGQGTYGYTF
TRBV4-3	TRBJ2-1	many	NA	TGCGCCAGCAGCCAGGAGACTAGGGTCGATGAGCAGTTCTTC	CASSQETRVDEQFF
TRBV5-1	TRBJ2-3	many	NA	TGCGCCAGCAGCTTGGGGTCTAGCGCAGATACGCAGTATTTT	CASSLGSSADTQYF
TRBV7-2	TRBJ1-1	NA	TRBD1	TGTGCCAGCAGCCCATATTTAGGGACAGGGGAAGCTTTCTTT	CASSPYLGTGEAFF
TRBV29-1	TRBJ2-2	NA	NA	TGCAGCGTTGGGGAAGGTCCCGGGGAGCTGTTTTTT	CSVGEGPGELFF
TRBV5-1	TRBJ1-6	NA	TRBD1	TGCGCCAGCAGCTTGGTATCGACAGGGCGCGCCGATAATTCACCCCTCCACTTT	CASSLVSTGRADNSPLHF
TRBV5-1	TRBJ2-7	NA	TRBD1	TGCGCCAGCAGCTTGGTGGACAGGGACCAAGGCGAGCAGTACTTC	CASSLVDRDQGEQYF
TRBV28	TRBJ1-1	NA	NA	TGTGCCAGCAGGCCAGGGACCGTCAGGACTGAAGCTTTCTTT	CASRPGTVRTEAFF
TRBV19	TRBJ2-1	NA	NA	TGTGCCAGTAGTATGGAAGACAGAAGCTACAATGAGCAGTTCTTC	CASSMEDRSYNEQFF
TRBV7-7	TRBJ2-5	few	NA	TGTGCCAGCAGCGTCTCAGGACAGCCTCAAGAGACCCAGTACTTC	CASSVSGQPQETQYF
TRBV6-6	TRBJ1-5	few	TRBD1	TGTGCCAGCAGCCAGACAGGGGGCTTCAATCAGCCCCAGCATTTT	CASSQTGGFNQPQHF
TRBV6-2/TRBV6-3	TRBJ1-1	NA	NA	TGTGCCAACGAATCCGGGACACCCATGAACACTGAAGCTTTCTTT	CANESGTPMNTEAFF
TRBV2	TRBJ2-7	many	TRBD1	TGTGCCAGAAGTAGGGGGCCGCTCTACGAGCAGTACTTC	CARSRGPLYEQYF
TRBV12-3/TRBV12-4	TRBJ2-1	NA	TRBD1	TGTGCCACTAGGACAGGGGCGGGCAATGAGCAGTTCTTC	CATRTGAGNEQFF
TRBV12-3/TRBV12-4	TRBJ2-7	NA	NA	TGTGCCAGCAGGTTACAGATTACGAGCGAGCAGTACTTC	CASRLQITSEQYF
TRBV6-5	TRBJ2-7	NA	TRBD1	TGTGCCAGCAGACGCGGGACAGGTGTAGACGAGCAGTACTTC	CASRRGTGVDEQYF
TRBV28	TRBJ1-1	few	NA	TGTGCCAGCAGTCCCACCCGAGAGGGGACTGAAGCTTTCTTT	CASSPTREGTEAFF
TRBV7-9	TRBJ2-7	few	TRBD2	TGTGCCAGCAGCCGGGGGACTAGCGGGAAATACGAGCAGTACTTC	CASSRGTSGKYEQYF
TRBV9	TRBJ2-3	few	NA	TGTGCCAGCAGCGTAGAGGGGGGGCCTATCACAGATACGCAGTATTTT	CASSVEGGPITDTQYF
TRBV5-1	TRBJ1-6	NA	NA	TGCGCCAGCAGCGGGCAGGGCGATAATTCACCCCTCCACTTT	CASSGQGDNSPLHF
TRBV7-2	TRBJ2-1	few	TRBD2	TGTGCCAGCAGCCCACGACTAGCCCCGAGCTCCTACAATGAGCAGTTCTTC	CASSPRLAPSSYNEQFF
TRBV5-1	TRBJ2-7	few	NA	TGCGCCAGCAGCGAGGACAGATACTACGAGCAGTACTTC	CASSEDRYYEQYF
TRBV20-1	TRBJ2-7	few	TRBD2	TGCAGTGCTACCACGGGAGGGCCAGCCTACGAGCAGTACTTC	CSATTGGPAYEQYF
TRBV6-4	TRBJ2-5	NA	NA	TGTGCCAGCAGTCCTGTTGCGGGAACCCAGGGGACCCAGTACTTC	CASSPVAGTQGTQYF
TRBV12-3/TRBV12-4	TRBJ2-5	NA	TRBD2	TGTGCCAGCAGTTTGACTAGCGGGTGGGAGACCCAGTACTTC	CASSLTSGWETQYF
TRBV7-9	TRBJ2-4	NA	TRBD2	TGTGCCAGCAGCTCCGCCGGGGGGAAAGCCAAAAACATTCGGTACTTC	CASSSAGGKAKNIRYF
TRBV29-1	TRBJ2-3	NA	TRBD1	TGCAGCGCCGATGGGGACAGAGACACAGATACGCAGTATTTT	CSADGDRDTDTQYF